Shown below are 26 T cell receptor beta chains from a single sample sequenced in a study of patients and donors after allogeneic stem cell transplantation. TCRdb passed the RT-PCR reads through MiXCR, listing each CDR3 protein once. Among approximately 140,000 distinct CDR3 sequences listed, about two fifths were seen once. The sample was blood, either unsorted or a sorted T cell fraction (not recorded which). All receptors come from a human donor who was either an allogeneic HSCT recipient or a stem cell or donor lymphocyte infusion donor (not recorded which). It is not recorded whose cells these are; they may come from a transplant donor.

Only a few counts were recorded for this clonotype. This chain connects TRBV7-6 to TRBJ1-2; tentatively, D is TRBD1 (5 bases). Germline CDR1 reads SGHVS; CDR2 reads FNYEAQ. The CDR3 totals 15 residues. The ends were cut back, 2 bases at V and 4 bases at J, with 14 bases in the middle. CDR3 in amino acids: CASSLSTSGGYGYTF. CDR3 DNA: TGTGCCAGCAGCTTATCGACGTCCGGGGGCTATGGCTACACCTTC.

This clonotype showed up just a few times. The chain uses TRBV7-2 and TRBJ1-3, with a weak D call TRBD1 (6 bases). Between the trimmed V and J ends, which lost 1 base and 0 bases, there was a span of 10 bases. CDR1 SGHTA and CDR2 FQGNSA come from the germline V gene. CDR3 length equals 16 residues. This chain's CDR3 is CASSLGSRGSGNTIYF. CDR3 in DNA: TGTGCCAGCAGCTTAGGATCCAGGGGCTCTGGAAACACCATATATTTT.

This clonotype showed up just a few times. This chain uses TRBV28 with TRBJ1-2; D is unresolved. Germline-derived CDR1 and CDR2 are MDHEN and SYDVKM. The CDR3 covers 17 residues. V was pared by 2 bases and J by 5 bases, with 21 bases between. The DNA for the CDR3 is TGTGCCAGCAGTTTACCCTCCCCTCCGGGAGGGTCTTATGGCTACACCTTC. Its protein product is CASSLPSPPGGSYGYTF.

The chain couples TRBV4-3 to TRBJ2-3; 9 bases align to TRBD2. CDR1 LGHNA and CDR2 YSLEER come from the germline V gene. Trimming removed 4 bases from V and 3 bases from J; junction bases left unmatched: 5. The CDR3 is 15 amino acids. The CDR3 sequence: CASSLATSGTDTQYF. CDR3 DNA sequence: TGCGCCAGCAGCCTAGCGACTAGCGGAACAGATACGCAGTATTTT.

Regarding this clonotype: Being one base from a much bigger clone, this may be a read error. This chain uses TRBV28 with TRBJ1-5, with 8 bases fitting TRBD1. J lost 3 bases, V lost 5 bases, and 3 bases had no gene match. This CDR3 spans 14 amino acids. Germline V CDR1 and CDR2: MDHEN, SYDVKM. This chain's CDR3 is CASSPGGPNQPQHF. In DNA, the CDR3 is TGTGCCAGCAGTCCAGGGGGCCCCAATCAGCCCCAGCATTTT.

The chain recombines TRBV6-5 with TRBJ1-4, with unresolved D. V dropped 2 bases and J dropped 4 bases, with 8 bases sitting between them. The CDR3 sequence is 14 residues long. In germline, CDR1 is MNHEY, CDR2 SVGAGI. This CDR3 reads CASSYRTVNEKLFF. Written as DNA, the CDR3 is TGTGCCAGCAGTTACAGGACGGTTAATGAAAAACTGTTTTTT.

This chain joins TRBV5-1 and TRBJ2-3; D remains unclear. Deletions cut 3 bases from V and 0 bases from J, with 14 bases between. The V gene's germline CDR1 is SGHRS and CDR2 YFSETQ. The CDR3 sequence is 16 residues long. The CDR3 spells CASSSPIRASTDTQYF. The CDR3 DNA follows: TGCGCCAGCAGCTCCCCGATCAGAGCTAGCACAGATACGCAGTATTTT. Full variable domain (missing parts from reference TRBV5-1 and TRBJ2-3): KAGVTQTPRYLIKTRGQQVTLSCSPISGHRSVSWYQQTPGQGLQFLFEYFSETQRNKGNFPGRFSGRQFSNSRSEMNVSTLELGDSALYLCASSSPIRASTDTQYFGPGTRLTVL.

CDR3 region: CASSLSGRLGIQYF. The CDR3 coding sequence is TGCGCCAGCAGCTTATCGGGCCGATTGGGCATTCAGTACTTC. The chain employs TRBV5-1 and TRBJ2-4, with D unclear. Germline values: CDR1 SGHRS, CDR2 YFSETQ. This CDR3 contains 14 residues. V dropped 2 bases and J dropped 9 bases, with 15 bases sitting between them. Using reference TRBV5-1 and TRBJ2-4 for the parts outside the CDR3, the full variable domain is KAGVTQTPRYLIKTRGQQVTLSCSPISGHRSVSWYQQTPGQGLQFLFEYFSETQRNKGNFPGRFSGRQFSNSRSEMNVSTLELGDSALYLCASSLSGRLGIQYFGAGTRLSVL.

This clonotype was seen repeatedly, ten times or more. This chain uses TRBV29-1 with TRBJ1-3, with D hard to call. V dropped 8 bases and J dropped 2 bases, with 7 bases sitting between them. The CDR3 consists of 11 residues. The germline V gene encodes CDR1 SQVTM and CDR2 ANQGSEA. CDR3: CSLAAGNTIYF. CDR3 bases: TGCAGCCTAGCCGCTGGAAACACCATATATTTT. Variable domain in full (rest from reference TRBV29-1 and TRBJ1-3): SAVISQKPSRDICQRGTSLTIQCQVDSQVTMMFWYRQQPGQSLTLIATANQGSEATYESGFVIDKFPISRPNLTFSTLTVSNMSPEDSSIYLCSLAAGNTIYFGEGSWLTVV.

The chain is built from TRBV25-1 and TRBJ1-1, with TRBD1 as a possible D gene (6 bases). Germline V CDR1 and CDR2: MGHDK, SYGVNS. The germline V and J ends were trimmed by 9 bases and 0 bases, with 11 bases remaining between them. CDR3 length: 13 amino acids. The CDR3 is CASRQAMNTEAFF. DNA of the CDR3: TGTGCCAGTCGACAGGCGATGAACACTGAAGCTTTCTTT.

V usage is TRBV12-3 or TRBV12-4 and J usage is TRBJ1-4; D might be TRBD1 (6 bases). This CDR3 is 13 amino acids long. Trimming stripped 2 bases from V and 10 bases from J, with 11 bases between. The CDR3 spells CASSLQGGGKLFF. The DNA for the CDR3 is TGTGCCAGCAGTTTACAGGGAGGGGGAAAACTGTTTTTT.

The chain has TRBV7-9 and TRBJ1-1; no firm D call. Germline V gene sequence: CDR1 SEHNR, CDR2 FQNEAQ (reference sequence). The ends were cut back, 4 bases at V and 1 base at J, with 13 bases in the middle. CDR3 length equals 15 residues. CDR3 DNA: TGTGCCAGCAGCTCGTATGGGAAAGAGAACACTGAAGCTTTCTTT. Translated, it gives CASSSYGKENTEAFF.

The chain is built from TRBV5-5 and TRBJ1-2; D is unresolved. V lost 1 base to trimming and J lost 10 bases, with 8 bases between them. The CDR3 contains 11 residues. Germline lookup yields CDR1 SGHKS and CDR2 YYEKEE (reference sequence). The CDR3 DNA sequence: TGTGCCAGCAGCTTGTATACGGACTACACCTTC. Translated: CASSLYTDYTF.

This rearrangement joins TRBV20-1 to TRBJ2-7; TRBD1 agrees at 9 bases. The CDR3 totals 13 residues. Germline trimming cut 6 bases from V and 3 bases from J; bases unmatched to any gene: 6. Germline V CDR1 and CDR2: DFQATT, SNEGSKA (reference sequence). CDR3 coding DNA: TGCAGTGCCGCCGGGGACAGGGTCTACGAGCAGTACTTC. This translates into CSAAGDRVYEQYF.

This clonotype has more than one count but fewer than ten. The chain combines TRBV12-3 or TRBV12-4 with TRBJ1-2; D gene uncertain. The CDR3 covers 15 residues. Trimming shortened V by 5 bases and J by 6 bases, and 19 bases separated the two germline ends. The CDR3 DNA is TGTGCCAGCAGTGGTGGGAGCACTCCTACGCATGGCTACACCTTC. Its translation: CASSGGSTPTHGYTF.

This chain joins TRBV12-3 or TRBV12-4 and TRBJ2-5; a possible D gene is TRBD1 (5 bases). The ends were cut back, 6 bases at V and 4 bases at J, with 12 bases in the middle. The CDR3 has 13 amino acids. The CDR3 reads CASSLGPRETQYF. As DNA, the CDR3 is TGTGCCAGCAGCCTGGGGCCGCGAGAGACCCAGTACTTC.

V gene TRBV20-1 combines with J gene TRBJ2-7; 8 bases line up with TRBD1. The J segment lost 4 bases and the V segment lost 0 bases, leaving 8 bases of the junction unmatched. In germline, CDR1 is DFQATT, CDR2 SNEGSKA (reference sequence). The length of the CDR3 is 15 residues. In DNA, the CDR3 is TGCAGTGCTAGAGATCGCCGACAGGGGAAATACGAGCAGTACTTC. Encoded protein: CSARDRRQGKYEQYF.

The CDR3 loop reads CASSLAEGPFMTNTEAFF. The DNA for the CDR3 is TGTGCCAGCAGCTTAGCTGAGGGGCCCTTCATGACGAACACTGAAGCTTTCTTT. This chain connects TRBV11-2 to TRBJ1-1; TRBD1 might be the D (5 bases). Germline V gene lookup returns CDR1 SGHAT and CDR2 FQNNGV. Deletions cut 1 base from V and 1 base from J, with 19 bases between. The CDR3 runs 18 residues. The whole variable domain, remainder taken from reference TRBV11-2 and TRBJ1-1, is EAGVAQSPRYKIIEKRQSVAFWCNPISGHATLYWYQQILGQGPKLLIQFQNNGVVDDSQLPKDRFSAERLKGVDSTLKIQPAKLEDSAVYLCASSLAEGPFMTNTEAFFGQGTRLTVV.

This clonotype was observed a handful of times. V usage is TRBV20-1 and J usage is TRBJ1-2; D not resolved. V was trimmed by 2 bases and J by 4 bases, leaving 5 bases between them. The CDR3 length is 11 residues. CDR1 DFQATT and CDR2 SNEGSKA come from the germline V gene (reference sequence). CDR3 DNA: TGCAGTGCTAGAAAACCCTATGGCTACACCTTC. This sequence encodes CSARKPYGYTF.

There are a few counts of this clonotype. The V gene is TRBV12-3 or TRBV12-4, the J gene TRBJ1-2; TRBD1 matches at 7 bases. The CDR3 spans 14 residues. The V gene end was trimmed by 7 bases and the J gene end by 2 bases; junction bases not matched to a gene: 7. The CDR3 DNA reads TGTGCCAGCAACCCGGGACAGCAGAACTATGGCTACACCTTC. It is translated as CASNPGQQNYGYTF.

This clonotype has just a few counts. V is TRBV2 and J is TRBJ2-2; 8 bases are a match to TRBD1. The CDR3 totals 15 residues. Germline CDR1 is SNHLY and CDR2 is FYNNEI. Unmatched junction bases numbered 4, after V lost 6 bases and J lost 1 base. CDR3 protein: CASRPGTGNTGELFF. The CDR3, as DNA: TGTGCCAGCAGGCCCGGGACAGGGAACACCGGGGAGCTGTTTTTT.

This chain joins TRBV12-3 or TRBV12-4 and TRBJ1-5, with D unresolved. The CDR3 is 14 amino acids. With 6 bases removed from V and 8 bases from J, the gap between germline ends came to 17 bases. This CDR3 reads CASSLDGRPEPQHF. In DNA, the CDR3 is TGTGCCAGCAGCCTGGACGGTCGACCGGAGCCCCAGCATTTT.

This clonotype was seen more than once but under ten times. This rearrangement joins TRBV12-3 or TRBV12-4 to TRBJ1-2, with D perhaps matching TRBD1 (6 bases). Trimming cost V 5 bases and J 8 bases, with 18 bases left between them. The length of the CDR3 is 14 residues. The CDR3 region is CASSQGRGLYGYTF. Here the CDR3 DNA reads TGTGCCAGCAGTCAAGGACGGGGGCTTTACGGCTACACCTTC.

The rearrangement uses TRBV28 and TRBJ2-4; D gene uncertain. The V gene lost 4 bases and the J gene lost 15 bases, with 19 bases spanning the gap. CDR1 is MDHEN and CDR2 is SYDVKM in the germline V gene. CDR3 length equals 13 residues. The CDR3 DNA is TGTGCCAGCAGTTCCGGCTCCCTGGCGATCTGGTACTTC. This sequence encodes CASSSGSLAIWYF. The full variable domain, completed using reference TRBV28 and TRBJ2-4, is DVKVTQSSRYLVKRTGEKVFLECVQDMDHENMFWYRQDPGLGLRLIYFSYDVKMKEKGDIPEGYSVSREKKERFSLILESASTNQTSMYLCASSSGSLAIWYFGAGTRLSVL.

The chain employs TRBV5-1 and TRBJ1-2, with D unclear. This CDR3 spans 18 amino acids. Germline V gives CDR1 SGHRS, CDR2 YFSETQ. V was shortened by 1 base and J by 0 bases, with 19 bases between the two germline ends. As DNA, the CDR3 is TGCGCCAGCAGCTTGAAGTTGGAGCAGCCCTCAACTAACTATGGCTACACCTTC. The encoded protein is CASSLKLEQPSTNYGYTF.

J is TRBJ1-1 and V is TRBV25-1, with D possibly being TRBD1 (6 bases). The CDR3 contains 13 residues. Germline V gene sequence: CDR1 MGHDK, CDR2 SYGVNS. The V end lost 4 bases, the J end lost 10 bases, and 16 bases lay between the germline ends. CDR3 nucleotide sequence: TGTGCCAGCAGTGCAATACAGGGATTTGGAGCTTTCTTT. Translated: CASSAIQGFGAFF.